The 7 T cell receptor beta chains below all came from one sample that was sequenced in a study of T cell responses to AZD1222 COVID-19 vaccine. Assay used: immunoSEQ multiplex PCR; TCRdb lists only in-frame clones, some missing. The sample lists approximately 150,000 clones, about 90% occurring once. The sequences come from peripheral blood, collected on day 0 of AZD1222 vaccination. These receptors were collected from an adult in good health.

The V and J genes are TRBV6-6 and TRBJ1-2; D gene unclear. With 2 bases removed from V and 2 bases from J, the gap between germline ends came to 3 bases. CDR3 length: 12 amino acids. The germline V gene encodes CDR1 MNHNY and CDR2 SVGAGI (reference sequence). The CDR3 region has the DNA TGTGCCAGCAGTTACGGCAACTATGGCTACACCTTC. This encodes CASSYGNYGYTF.

The chain joins TRBV5-6 to TRBJ1-4, with TRBD1 as a possible D gene (5 bases). CDR1 is SGHDT, CDR2 YYEEEE, per germline. Trimming left V 0 bases short and J 5 bases short, with 11 bases between. This CDR3 is built from 15 residues. The chain's CDR3 is CASSLVGQPNEKLFF. CDR3 in DNA: TGTGCCAGCAGCTTGGTGGGGCAGCCGAATGAAAAACTGTTTTTT.

This rearrangement joins TRBV4-3 to TRBJ1-1; D not certain. V was trimmed by 6 bases and J by 2 bases, leaving 16 bases between them. This CDR3 contains 15 residues. Germline CDR1 and CDR2: LGHNA and YSLEER. The DNA for the CDR3 is TGCGCCAGCAGACGAGTACCCGACACCAACACTGAAGCTTTCTTT. This encodes CASRRVPDTNTEAFF.

V usage is TRBV12-3 or TRBV12-4 and J usage is TRBJ2-7; D is unresolved. V was cut by 2 bases and J by 8 bases, with 10 bases left in between. The CDR3 is 12 residues long. In DNA form, the CDR3 reads TGTGCCAGCAGTTTATTCCCCGGACAGCAGTACTTC. It translates to CASSLFPGQQYF.

This sequence joins TRBV18 and TRBJ2-2, with TRBD2 matching over 13 bases. V lost 1 base and J lost 4; bases outside the gene matches: 6. The CDR3 has 18 amino acids. Germline values: CDR1 KGHSH, CDR2 LQKENI. The CDR3 region has the DNA TGTGCCAGCTCACCACTCTTGACTAGCGGGAGGACCACCGGGGAGCTGTTTTTT. Protein product: CASSPLLTSGRTTGELFF.

This clone was seen a single time. The chain joins TRBV30 to TRBJ2-1, with 11 bases aligning to TRBD2. Looked up from germline, CDR1 is GTSNPN and CDR2 is SVGIG (reference sequence). J gave up 6 bases and V 5 bases, and 9 bases lay outside the gene matches. The CDR3 has 15 residues. CDR3: CAWGILSGRVNEQFF. CDR3 sequence (DNA): TGTGCCTGGGGAATCCTTAGCGGGAGGGTCAATGAGCAGTTCTTC.

This chain's CDR3 is CASSLVPGGSYNEQFF. In nucleotides, the CDR3 is TGTGCCAGCAGCTTAGTACCGGGGGGCTCCTACAATGAGCAGTTCTTC. The chain joins TRBV7-8 to TRBJ2-1, with 7 bases identical to TRBD2. Trimming at V came to 1 base and at J to 0 bases, leaving 3 bases not matched to a gene. Germline CDR1 reads SGHVS; CDR2 reads FQNEAQ. This CDR3 region has 16 residues.